One and the same sample provided the 5 T cell receptor beta chains below, sequenced in a study of prognosis after radiotherapy for stage I lung cancer. Two-round multiplex PCR on genomic DNA was the method by which TCR beta CDR3 was amplified. For every TRBV and TRBJ gene, a specific primer was used in first-round PCR. A single record per CDR3 protein comes from TCRdb applying MiXCR to the multiplex PCR reads. The data show around 29,000 distinct CDR3 sequences, with about half seen just once and 15% held by the top ten. This sample comprised PBMCs, obtained before or after stereotactic body radiation therapy (not recorded which). Receptors originate from a donor over 45 with non-small cell lung cancer.

The J gene is TRBJ2-2, the V gene TRBV6-2 or TRBV6-3, with D possibly being TRBD2 (6 bases). V was shortened by 6 bases and J by 2 bases, with 22 bases between the two germline ends. CDR3 size: 18 residues. CDR1 and CDR2 (germline): MNHEY, SVGEGT. This chain's CDR3 is CASRSGLSGSKNTGELFF. In DNA, the CDR3 is TGTGCCAGCAGGTCCGGACTATCCGGATCCAAAAACACCGGGGAGCTGTTTTTT.

In this sample, this clonotype turned up many times. J is TRBJ1-2 and V is TRBV14; D call uncertain. V lost 1 base and J 8 bases, leaving 11 bases between the germline ends. Germline V gene lookup returns CDR1 SGHDN and CDR2 FVKESK. The CDR3 contains 13 residues. The CDR3 DNA sequence: TGTGCCAGCAGCCAAGCGACTGTGTCGGGCTACACCTTC. Protein: CASSQATVSGYTF.

The chain recombines TRBV7-2 with TRBJ1-2, with D hard to call. Germline V gene data show CDR1 as SGHTA and CDR2 as FQGNSA. V was trimmed by 2 bases and J by 4 bases, leaving 11 bases between them. This CDR3 is 14 amino acids long. The CDR3 spells CASSLRGVPYGYTF. CDR3 nucleotide sequence: TGTGCCAGCAGCTTACGAGGAGTTCCCTATGGCTACACCTTC.

DNA for the CDR3: TGTGCCAGTAGTATTCGGACTAGCGGGAGTGAACGATCCTACGAGCAGTACTTC. It translates to CASSIRTSGSERSYEQYF. The chain joins TRBV19 to TRBJ2-7; TRBD2 aligns across 13 bases. V was clipped by 3 bases and J by 1 base; unmatched bases: 9. The CDR3 sequence is 18 residues long. CDR1 LNHDA and CDR2 SQIVND come from the germline V gene (reference sequence).

As regards this clonotype: This likely reflects a read error, since a far larger clone is one base away. The chain recombines TRBV6-1 with TRBJ2-2; D remains ambiguous. Per the germline V gene, CDR1 is MNHNS and CDR2 is SASEGT. The V gene lost 3 bases and the J gene lost 5 bases, with 7 bases spanning the gap. The CDR3 length is 13 residues. The CDR3 reads CASSDVQTGELFF. The CDR3 DNA follows: TGTGCCAGCAGTGACGTACAGACCGGGGAGCTGTTTTTT.